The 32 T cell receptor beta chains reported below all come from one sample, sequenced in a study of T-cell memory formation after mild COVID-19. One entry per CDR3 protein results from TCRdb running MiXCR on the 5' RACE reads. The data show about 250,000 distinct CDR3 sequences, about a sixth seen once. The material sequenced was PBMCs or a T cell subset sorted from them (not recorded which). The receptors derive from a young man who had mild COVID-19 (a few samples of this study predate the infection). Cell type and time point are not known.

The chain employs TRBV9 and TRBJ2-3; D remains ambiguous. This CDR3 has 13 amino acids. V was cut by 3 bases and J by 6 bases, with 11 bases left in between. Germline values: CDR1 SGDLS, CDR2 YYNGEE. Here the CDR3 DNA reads TGTGCCAGCAGCGGGAGCCTCTGGGATACGCAGTATTTT. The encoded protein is CASSGSLWDTQYF.

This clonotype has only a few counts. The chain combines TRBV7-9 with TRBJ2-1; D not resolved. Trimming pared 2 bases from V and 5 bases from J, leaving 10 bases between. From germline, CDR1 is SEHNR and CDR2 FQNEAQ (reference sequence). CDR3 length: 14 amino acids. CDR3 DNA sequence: TGTGCCAGCAGCTTACTTGACGGTGACAATGAGCAGTTCTTC. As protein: CASSLLDGDNEQFF.

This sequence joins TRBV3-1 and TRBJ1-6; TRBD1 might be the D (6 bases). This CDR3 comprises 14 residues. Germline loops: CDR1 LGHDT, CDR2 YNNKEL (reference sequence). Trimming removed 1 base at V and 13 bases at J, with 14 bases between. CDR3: CASSQGTENLPLHF. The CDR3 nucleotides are TGTGCCAGCAGCCAAGGGACAGAAAATTTGCCCCTCCACTTT.

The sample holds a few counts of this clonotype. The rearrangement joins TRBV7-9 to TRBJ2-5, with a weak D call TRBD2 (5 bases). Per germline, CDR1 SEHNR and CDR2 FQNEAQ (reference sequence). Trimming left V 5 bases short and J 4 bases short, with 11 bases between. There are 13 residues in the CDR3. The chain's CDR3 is CASSPDSRETQYF. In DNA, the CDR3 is TGTGCCAGCAGCCCGGACTCCAGAGAGACCCAGTACTTC.

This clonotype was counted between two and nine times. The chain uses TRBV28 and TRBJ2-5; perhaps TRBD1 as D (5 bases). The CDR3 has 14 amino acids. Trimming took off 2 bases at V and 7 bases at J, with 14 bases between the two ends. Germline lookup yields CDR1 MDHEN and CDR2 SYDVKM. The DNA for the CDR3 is TGTGCCAGCAGTTTAGCAGGGTCCCTTTGGACCCAGTACTTC. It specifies CASSLAGSLWTQYF.

The CDR3: CASSLTGREDEKLFF. The CDR3 DNA reads TGTGCCAGCAGCCTAACAGGGCGAGAGGATGAAAAACTGTTTTTT. J is TRBJ1-4 and V is TRBV9; possible D gene TRBD1, 6 bases. Trimming shortened V by 4 bases and J by 6 bases, and 16 bases separated the two germline ends. This CDR3 is built from 15 residues. The germline V gene has CDR1 SGDLS and CDR2 YYNGEE.

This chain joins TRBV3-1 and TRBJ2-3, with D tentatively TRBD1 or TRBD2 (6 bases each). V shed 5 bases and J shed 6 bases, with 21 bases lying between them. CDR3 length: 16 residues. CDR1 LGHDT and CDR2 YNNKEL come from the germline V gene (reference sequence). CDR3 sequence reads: CASSTRFRRGDDTQYF. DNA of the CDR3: TGTGCCAGCAGCACACGGTTTCGAAGGGGGGATGATACGCAGTATTTT.

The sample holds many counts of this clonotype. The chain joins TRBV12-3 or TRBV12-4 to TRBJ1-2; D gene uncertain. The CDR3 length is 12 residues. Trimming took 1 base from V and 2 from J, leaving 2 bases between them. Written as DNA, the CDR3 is TGTGCCAGCAGTTTAGGGAACTATGGCTACACCTTC. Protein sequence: CASSLGNYGYTF.

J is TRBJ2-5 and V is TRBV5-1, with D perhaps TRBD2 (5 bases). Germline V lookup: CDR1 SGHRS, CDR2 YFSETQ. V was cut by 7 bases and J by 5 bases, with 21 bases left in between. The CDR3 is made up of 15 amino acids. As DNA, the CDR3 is TGCGCCAGCGGATTCGGGGTTGGCCGACGGGAGACCCAGTACTTC. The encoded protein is CASGFGVGRRETQYF.

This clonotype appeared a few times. Here the CDR3 reads CASSGGLLRGQPQHF. CDR3 coding DNA: TGTGCCAGCAGTGGGGGTCTCCTGAGGGGTCAGCCCCAGCATTTT. The chain is built from TRBV6-6 and TRBJ1-5; D may be TRBD1 (5 bases). The ends were cut back, 5 bases at V and 6 bases at J, with 17 bases in the middle. This CDR3 spans 15 amino acids. Germline CDR1 is MNHNY and CDR2 is SVGAGI (reference sequence).

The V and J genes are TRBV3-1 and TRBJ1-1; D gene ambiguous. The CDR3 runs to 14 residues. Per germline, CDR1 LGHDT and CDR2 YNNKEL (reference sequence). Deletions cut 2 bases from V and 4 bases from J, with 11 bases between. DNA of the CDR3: TGTGCCAGCAGCCAACCTGATCTTAGCACTGAAGCTTTCTTT. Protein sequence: CASSQPDLSTEAFF.

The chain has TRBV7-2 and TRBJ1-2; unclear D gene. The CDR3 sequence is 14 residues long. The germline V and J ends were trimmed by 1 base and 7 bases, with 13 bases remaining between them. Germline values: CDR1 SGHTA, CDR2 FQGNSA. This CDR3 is CASSLVGSGSGYTF. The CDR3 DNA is TGTGCCAGCAGCTTAGTGGGGTCGGGGTCTGGCTACACCTTC.

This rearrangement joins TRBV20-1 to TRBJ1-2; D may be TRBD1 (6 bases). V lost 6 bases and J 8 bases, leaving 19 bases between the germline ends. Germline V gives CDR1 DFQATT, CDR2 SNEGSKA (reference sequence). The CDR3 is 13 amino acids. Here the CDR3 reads CSAAKSDSLGYTF. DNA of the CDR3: TGCAGTGCCGCTAAGTCGGACAGCCTGGGCTACACCTTC.

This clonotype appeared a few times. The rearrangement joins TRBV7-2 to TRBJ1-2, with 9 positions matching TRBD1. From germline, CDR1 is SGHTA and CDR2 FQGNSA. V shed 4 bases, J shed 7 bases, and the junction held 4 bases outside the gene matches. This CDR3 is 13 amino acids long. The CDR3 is CASSSGQGAGYTF. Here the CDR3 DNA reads TGTGCCAGCAGCTCGGGACAGGGAGCTGGCTACACCTTC. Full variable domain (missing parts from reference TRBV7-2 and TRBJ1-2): GAGVSQSPSNKVTEKGKDVELRCDPISGHTALYWYRQSLGQGLEFLIYFQGNSAPDKSGLPSDRFSAERTGGSVSTLTIQRTQQEDSAVYLCASSSGQGAGYTFGSGTRLTVV.

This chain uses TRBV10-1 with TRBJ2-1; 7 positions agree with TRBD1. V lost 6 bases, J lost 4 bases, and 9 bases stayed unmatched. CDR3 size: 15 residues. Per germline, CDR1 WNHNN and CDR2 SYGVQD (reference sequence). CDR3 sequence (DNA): TGCGCCAGCAGCGAAGGCGGACAGGCGTACAATGAGCAGTTCTTC. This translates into CASSEGGQAYNEQFF.

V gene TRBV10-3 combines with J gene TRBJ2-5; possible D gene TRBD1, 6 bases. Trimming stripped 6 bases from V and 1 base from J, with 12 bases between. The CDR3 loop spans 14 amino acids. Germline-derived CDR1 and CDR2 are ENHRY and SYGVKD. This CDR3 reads CAIRPDRIQETQYF. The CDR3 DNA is TGTGCCATCAGGCCAGACAGGATCCAAGAGACCCAGTACTTC.

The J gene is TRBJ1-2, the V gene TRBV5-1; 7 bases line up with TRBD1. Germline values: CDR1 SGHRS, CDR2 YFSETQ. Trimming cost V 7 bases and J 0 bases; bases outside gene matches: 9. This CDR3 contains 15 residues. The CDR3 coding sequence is TGCGCCAGCGCCCTCAACAGGGGAGCTAACTATGGCTACACCTTC. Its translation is CASALNRGANYGYTF. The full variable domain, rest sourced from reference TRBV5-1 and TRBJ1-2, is KAGVTQTPRYLIKTRGQQVTLSCSPISGHRSVSWYQQTPGQGLQFLFEYFSETQRNKGNFPGRFSGRQFSNSRSEMNVSTLELGDSALYLCASALNRGANYGYTFGSGTRLTVV.

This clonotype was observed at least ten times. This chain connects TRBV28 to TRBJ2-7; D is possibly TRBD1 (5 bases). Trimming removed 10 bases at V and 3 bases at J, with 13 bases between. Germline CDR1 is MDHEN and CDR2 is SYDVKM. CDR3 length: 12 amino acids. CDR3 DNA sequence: TGTGCCACGGGCCGGCAGGGCTACGAGCAGTACGTC. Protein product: CATGRQGYEQYV.

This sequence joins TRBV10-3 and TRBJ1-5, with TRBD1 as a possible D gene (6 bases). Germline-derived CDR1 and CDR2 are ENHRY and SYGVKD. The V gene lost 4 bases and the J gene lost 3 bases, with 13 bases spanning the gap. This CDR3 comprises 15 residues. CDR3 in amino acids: CAISVGGPTNQPQHF. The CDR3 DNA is TGTGCCATCAGTGTAGGGGGACCGACCAATCAGCCCCAGCATTTT.

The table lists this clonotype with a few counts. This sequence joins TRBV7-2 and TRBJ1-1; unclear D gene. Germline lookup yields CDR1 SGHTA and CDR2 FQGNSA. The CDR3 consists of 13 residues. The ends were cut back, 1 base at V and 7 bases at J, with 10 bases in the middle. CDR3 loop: CASSLEREGEAFF. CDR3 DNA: TGTGCCAGCAGCTTAGAACGAGAGGGTGAAGCTTTCTTT.

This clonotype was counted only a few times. CDR3 residues: CASSVGPSNQPQHF. The CDR3 DNA sequence: TGTGCCAGCAGCGTAGGCCCTAGCAATCAGCCCCAGCATTTT. The gene calls are TRBV9 and TRBJ1-5; no definite D call. The CDR3 has 14 residues. Trimming shortened V by 0 bases and J by 0 bases, and 4 bases separated the two germline ends. The V gene's germline CDR1 is SGDLS and CDR2 YYNGEE.

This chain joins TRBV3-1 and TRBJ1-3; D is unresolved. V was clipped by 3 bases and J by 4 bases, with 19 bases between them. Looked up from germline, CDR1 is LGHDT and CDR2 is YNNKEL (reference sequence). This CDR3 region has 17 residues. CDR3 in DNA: TGTGCCAGCAGCCAGATCGGACTCACCAGGAGGGGAAACACCATATATTTT. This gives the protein CASSQIGLTRRGNTIYF.

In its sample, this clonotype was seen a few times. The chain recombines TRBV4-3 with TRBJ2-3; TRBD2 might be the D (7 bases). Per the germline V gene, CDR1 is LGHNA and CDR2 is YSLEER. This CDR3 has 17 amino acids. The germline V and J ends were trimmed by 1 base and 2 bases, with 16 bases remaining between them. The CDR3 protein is CASSQAGGGGPTDTQYF. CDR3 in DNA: TGCGCCAGCAGCCAAGCGGGAGGAGGGGGTCCCACAGATACGCAGTATTTT.

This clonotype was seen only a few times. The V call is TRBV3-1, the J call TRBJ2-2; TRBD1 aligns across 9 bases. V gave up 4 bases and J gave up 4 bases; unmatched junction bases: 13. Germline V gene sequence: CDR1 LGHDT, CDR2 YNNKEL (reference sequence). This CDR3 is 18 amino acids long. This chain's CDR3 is CASSPSLGQGSGTGELFF. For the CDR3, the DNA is TGTGCCAGCAGCCCGTCCTTGGGACAGGGCTCGGGCACCGGGGAGCTGTTTTTT. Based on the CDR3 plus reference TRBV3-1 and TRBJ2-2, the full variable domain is DTAVSQTPKYLVTQMGNDKSIKCEQNLGHDTMYWYKQDSKKFLKIMFSYNNKELIINETVPNRFSPKSPDKAHLNLHINSLELGDSAVYFCASSPSLGQGSGTGELFFGEGSRLTVL.

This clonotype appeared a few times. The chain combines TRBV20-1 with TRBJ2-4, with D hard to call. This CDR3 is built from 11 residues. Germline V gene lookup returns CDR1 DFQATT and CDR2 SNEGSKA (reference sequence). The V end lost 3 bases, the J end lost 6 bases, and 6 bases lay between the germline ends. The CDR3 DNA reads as TGCAGTGCTAGGCCAGGAAACATTCAGTACTTC. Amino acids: CSARPGNIQYF.

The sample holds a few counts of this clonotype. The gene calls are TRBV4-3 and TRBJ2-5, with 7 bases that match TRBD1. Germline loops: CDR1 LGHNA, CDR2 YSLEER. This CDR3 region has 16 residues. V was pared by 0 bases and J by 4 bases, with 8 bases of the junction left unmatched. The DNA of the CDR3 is TGCGCCAGCAGCCAAGAGCCCACAGGGGTTGGAGAGACCCAGTACTTC. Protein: CASSQEPTGVGETQYF.

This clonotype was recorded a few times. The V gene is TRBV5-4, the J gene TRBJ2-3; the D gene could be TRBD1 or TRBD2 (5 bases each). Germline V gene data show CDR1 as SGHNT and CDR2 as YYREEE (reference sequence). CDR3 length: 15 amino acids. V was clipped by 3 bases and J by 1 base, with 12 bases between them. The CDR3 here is CASSSRDGGTDTQYF. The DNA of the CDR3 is TGTGCCAGCAGCTCTAGGGACGGCGGCACAGATACGCAGTATTTT. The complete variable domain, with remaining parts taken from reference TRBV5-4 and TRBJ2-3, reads ETGVTQSPTHLIKTRGQQVTLRCSSQSGHNTVSWYQQALGQGPQFIFQYYREEENGRGNFPPRFSGLQFPNYSSELNVNALELDDSALYLCASSSRDGGTDTQYFGPGTRLTVL.

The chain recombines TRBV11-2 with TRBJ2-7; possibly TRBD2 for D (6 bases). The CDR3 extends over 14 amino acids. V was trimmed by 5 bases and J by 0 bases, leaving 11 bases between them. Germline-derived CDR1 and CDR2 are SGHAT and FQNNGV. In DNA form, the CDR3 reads TGTGCCAGCAGCGAAGGGGACTTCTCCTACGAGCAGTACTTC. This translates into CASSEGDFSYEQYF.

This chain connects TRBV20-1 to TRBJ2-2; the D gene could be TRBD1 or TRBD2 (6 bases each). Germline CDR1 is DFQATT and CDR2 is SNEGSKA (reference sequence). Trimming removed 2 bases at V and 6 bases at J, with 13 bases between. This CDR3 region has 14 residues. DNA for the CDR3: TGCAGTGCTAGACCGGGGGCCGTTGCCGGGGAGCTGTTTTTT. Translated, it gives CSARPGAVAGELFF.

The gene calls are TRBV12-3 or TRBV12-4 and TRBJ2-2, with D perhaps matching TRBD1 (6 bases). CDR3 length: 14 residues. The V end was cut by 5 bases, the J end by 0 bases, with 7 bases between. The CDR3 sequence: CASSRTANTGELFF. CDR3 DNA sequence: TGTGCCAGCAGTCGGACAGCGAACACCGGGGAGCTGTTTTTT.

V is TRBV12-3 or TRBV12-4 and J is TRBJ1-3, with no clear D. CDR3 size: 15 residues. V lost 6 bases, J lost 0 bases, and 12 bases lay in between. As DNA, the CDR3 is TGTGCCAGCAGATCAAGCTCATACTCTGGAAACACCATATATTTT. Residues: CASRSSSYSGNTIYF.

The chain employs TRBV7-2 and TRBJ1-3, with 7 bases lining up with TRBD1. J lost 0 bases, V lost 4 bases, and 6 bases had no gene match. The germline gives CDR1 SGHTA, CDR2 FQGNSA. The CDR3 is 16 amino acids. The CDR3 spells CASSSAGTASGNTIYF. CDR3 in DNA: TGTGCCAGCAGCTCGGCCGGGACAGCCTCTGGAAACACCATATATTTT. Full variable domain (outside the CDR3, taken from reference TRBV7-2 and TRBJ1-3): GAGVSQSPSNKVTEKGKDVELRCDPISGHTALYWYRQSLGQGLEFLIYFQGNSAPDKSGLPSDRFSAERTGGSVSTLTIQRTQQEDSAVYLCASSSAGTASGNTIYFGEGSWLTVV.